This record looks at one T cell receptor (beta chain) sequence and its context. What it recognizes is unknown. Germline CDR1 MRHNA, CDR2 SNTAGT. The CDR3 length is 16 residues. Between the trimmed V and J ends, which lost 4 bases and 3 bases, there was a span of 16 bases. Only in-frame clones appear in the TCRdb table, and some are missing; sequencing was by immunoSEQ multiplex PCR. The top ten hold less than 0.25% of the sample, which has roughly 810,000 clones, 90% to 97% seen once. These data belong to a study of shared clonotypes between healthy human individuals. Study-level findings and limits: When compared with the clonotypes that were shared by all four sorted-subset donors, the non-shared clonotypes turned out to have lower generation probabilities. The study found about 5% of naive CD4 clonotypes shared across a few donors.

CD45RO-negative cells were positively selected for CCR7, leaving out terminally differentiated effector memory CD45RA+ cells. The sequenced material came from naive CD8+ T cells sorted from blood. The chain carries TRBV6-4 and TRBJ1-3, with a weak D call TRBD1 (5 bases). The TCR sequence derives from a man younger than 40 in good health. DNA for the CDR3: TGTGCCAGCAGTGGGCCTCAGACAGCTATTGGAAACACCATATATTTT. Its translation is CASSGPQTAIGNTIYF.